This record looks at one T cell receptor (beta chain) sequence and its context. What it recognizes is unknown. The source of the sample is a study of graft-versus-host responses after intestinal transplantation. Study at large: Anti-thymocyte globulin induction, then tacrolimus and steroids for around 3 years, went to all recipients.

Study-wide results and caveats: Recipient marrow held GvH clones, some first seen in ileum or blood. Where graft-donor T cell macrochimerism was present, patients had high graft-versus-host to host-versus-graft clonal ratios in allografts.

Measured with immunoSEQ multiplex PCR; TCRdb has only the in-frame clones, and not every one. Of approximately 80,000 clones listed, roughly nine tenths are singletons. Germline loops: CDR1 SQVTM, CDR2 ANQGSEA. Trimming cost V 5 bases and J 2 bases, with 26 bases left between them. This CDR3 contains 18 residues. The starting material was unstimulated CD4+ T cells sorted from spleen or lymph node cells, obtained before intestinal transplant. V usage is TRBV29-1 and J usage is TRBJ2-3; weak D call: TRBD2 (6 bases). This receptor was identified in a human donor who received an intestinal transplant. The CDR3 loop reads CSVCKSTRRSGSTDTQYF. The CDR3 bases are TGCAGCGTTTGTAAGAGTACCCGGCGGAGCGGGTCCACAGATACGCAGTATTTT.